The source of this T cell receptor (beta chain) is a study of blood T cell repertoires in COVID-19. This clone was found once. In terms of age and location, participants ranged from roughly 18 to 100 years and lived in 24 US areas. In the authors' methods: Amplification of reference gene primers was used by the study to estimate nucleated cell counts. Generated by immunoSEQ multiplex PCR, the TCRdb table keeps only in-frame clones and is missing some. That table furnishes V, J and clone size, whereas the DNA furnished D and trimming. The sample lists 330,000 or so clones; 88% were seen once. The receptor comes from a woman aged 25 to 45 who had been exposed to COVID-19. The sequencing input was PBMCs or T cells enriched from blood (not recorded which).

CDR3 in DNA: TGCGCCAGCAGCTCAGACAGGGCGAACACCGGGGAGCTGTTTTTT. Its protein product is CASSSDRANTGELFF. V usage is TRBV5-1 and J usage is TRBJ2-2; 7 nucleotides agree with TRBD1. Germline CDR1 is SGHRS and CDR2 is YFSETQ. There are 15 residues in the CDR3. Trimming cost V 3 bases and J 0 bases; bases outside gene matches: 2.